The 22 T cell receptor beta chains below all came from one sample that was sequenced in a study of blood T cells in healthy people across ages. The authors ran a second PCR of 7 to 11 cycles using a sample-barcoded 5' primer and a J-beta primer mix. TCRdb independently ran MiXCR on the 5' RACE reads; one entry per CDR3 protein. The sample lists 800,000 or so distinct CDR3 sequences, about 59% seen once, with 28% in the top ten. The sequencing sample was made of blood. The receptors shown here come from a man under 40 in good health.

This clonotype was observed a single time. The chain combines TRBV5-1 with TRBJ2-1; either TRBD1 or TRBD2 may supply D (5 bases each). The V gene lost 3 bases and the J gene lost 8 bases, with 15 bases spanning the gap. The germline V gene has CDR1 SGHRS and CDR2 YFSETQ. The CDR3 has 14 residues. CDR3 sequence: CASSSRSVGDEQFF. The CDR3, as DNA: TGCGCCAGCAGCTCCCGTAGCGTGGGGGATGAGCAGTTCTTC.

The chain couples TRBV20-1 to TRBJ2-7; 7 nucleotides line up with TRBD1. Germline CDR1 is DFQATT and CDR2 is SNEGSKA (reference sequence). J was trimmed by 3 bases and V by 4 bases; bases with no gene match: 6. This CDR3 has 13 residues. Written as DNA, the CDR3 is TGCAGTGCTACCGGGACAGAAAACTACGAGCAGTACTTC. Encoded protein: CSATGTENYEQYF.

The chain recombines TRBV6-5 with TRBJ2-1; perhaps TRBD1 as D (5 bases). CDR1 and CDR2 from the germline V gene are MNHEY and SVGAGI. This CDR3 is built from 13 residues. V was trimmed by 5 bases and J by 7 bases, leaving 12 bases between them. CDR3 sequence: CASSRAGMNEQFF. The CDR3 region has the DNA TGTGCCAGCAGTCGGGCAGGGATGAATGAGCAGTTCTTC.

The J gene is TRBJ1-5, the V gene TRBV7-3; 12 bases fit TRBD2. TRBJ2-3 matches the DNA end more closely, so the J call is doubtful. The germline V gene encodes CDR1 SGHTA and CDR2 FQGTGA. The CDR3 consists of 17 residues. The CDR3 sequence is CASSPRELAGGPHTQYF. The DNA for the CDR3 is TGTGCCAGCAGCCCGAGGGAACTAGCGGGGGGACCTCATACGCAGTATTTT.

V gene TRBV6-2 or TRBV6-3 combines with J gene TRBJ2-4; 7 nucleotides agree with TRBD1. The ends lost 1 base at V and 0 bases at J; junction bases unmatched: 15. The CDR3 totals 20 residues. Germline CDR1 reads MNHEY; CDR2 reads SVGEGT. For the CDR3, the DNA is TGTGCCAGCAGTTACTTTCAGCACAGGGGAACTCGGCTAGCCAAAAACATTCAGTACTTC. This translates into CASSYFQHRGTRLAKNIQYF.

This clonotype showed up just a few times. The chain uses TRBV20-1 and TRBJ2-7, with unresolved D. Germline lookup yields CDR1 DFQATT and CDR2 SNEGSKA (reference sequence). V was shortened by 3 bases and J by 2 bases, with 8 bases between the two germline ends. This CDR3 spans 12 amino acids. CDR3 nucleotide sequence: TGCAGTGCTAGCGCGTCTACCTACGAGCAGTACTTC. It is translated as CSASASTYEQYF.

The V and J genes are TRBV9 and TRBJ2-3; 7 bases are a match to TRBD1. This CDR3 spans 16 amino acids. Germline V CDR1 and CDR2: SGDLS, YYNGEE. V lost 0 bases and J lost 0; bases outside the gene matches: 4. The CDR3 DNA reads TGTGCCAGCAGCGTAGGTGGGACAGCGAGCACAGATACGCAGTATTTT. This encodes CASSVGGTASTDTQYF.

The chain recombines TRBV20-1 with TRBJ1-6; TRBD1 might be the D (6 bases). V was pared by 2 bases and J by 4 bases, with 15 bases between. The V gene's germline CDR1 is DFQATT and CDR2 SNEGSKA (reference sequence). This CDR3 has 16 residues. This chain's CDR3 is CSARRVSDSYNSPLHF. The CDR3 DNA is TGCAGTGCTAGAAGGGTCTCGGACAGTTATAATTCACCCCTCCACTTT.

This clonotype was counted once. V usage is TRBV9 and J usage is TRBJ2-6; no firm D call. The ends were cut back, 4 bases at V and 5 bases at J, with 7 bases in the middle. Germline V lookup: CDR1 SGDLS, CDR2 YYNGEE. This CDR3 has 13 residues. The DNA for the CDR3 is TGTGCCAGCAGCCCTTCTTGGGCCAACGTCCTGACTTTC. It yields the protein CASSPSWANVLTF.

The gene calls are TRBV7-2 and TRBJ2-6, with 7 bases identical to TRBD1. Trimming at V came to 6 bases and at J to 6 bases, leaving 8 bases not matched to a gene. This CDR3 comprises 15 residues. The germline V gene encodes CDR1 SGHTA and CDR2 FQGNSA. The CDR3 is CASRRGGDSANVLTF. CDR3 sequence (DNA): TGTGCCAGCAGACGAGGGGGCGATTCGGCCAACGTCCTGACTTTC.

J is TRBJ2-2 and V is TRBV4-2; the D gene could be TRBD1 or TRBD2 (5 bases each). This CDR3 is 17 amino acids long. CDR1 and CDR2 (germline): LGHNA, YNFKEQ. V lost 1 base to trimming and J lost 4 bases, with 16 bases between them. The CDR3 is CASSQGLGRGGTGELFF. The CDR3 DNA reads TGTGCCAGCAGCCAAGGGTTAGGGCGTGGGGGCACCGGGGAGCTGTTTTTT.

This rearrangement joins TRBV9 to TRBJ1-1; D is uncertain. CDR1 is SGDLS and CDR2 is YYNGEE in the germline V gene. The CDR3 spans 17 residues. The ends were cut back, 4 bases at V and 1 base at J, with 20 bases in the middle. The CDR3 DNA sequence: TGTGCCAGCAGCTCTTCCGTGGTGGTGGCCCCGAACACTGAAGCTTTCTTT. Its protein is CASSSSVVVAPNTEAFF.

A single count supports this clonotype. One junction end does not reproduce the germline sequence, and a read error may be involved. The CDR3 sequence: CASSLGQAFSYERYF. The CDR3 DNA reads TGTGCCAGCAGCTTAGGTCAGGCGTTCTCCTACGAGCGGTACTTC. The gene calls are TRBV7-2 and TRBJ2-7; the D is unclear. This CDR3 spans 15 amino acids. CDR1 is SGHTA and CDR2 is FQGNSA in the germline V gene.

The chain is built from TRBV3-1 and TRBJ2-1, with TRBD1 as a possible D gene (6 bases). The CDR3 is 14 residues long. Germline V gene sequence: CDR1 LGHDT, CDR2 YNNKEL (reference sequence). V was pared by 1 base and J by 6 bases, with 10 bases between. The CDR3, as DNA: TGTGCCAGCAGCCAAGCCCGAGGGGGCAATGAGCAGTTCTTC. Translating gives CASSQARGGNEQFF.

The V call is TRBV10-2, the J call TRBJ1-1; D gene ambiguous. Germline-derived CDR1 and CDR2 are WSHSY and SAAADI. There are 11 residues in the CDR3. V lost 10 bases and J lost 5, with 11 bases in between. DNA for the CDR3: TGCGCCATCCAGCGAGGAACTGAAGCTTTCTTT. Its protein is CAIQRGTEAFF.

This chain uses TRBV15 with TRBJ2-7, with unresolved D. TRBJ2-5 explains the end of the DNA better; the J call may be wrong. The germline gives CDR1 LNHNV, CDR2 YYDKDF (reference sequence). This CDR3 comprises 12 residues. CDR3 in amino acids: CATSIGLETQYF. CDR3 DNA sequence: TGTGCCACCAGCATAGGTCTGGAGACCCAGTACTTC.

The chain has TRBV7-9 and TRBJ1-5; D is perhaps TRBD1 (5 bases). CDR3 length: 13 residues. V dropped 7 bases and J dropped 8 bases, with 15 bases sitting between them. CDR1 SEHNR and CDR2 FQNEAQ come from the germline V gene (reference sequence). CDR3 region: CASTVGGLEPQHF. CDR3 DNA: TGTGCCAGCACTGTTGGGGGGTTAGAGCCCCAGCATTTT.

The chain employs TRBV27 and TRBJ1-2; no clear D. The ends were cut back, 6 bases at V and 5 bases at J, with 13 bases in the middle. Germline V CDR1 and CDR2: MNHEY, SMNVEV (reference sequence). CDR3 length: 13 residues. The CDR3 bases are TGTGCCAGCAGGTTAGGGTCTTCGTATGGCTACACCTTC. Translating gives CASRLGSSYGYTF.

The chain couples TRBV29-1 to TRBJ1-1; 7 bases align to TRBD1. After removal of 6 bases from V and 5 bases from J, the junction contained 6 bases not matched to a gene. CDR3 length: 12 residues. Germline CDR1 SQVTM, CDR2 ANQGSEA. The CDR3 DNA reads as TGCAGCGTCATCAGGGGGGGAACTGAAGCTTTCTTT. Its translation is CSVIRGGTEAFF.

The chain couples TRBV13 to TRBJ1-5, with no clear D. The CDR3 runs 16 residues. Trimming pared 0 bases from V and 3 bases from J, leaving 12 bases between. CDR1 PRHDT and CDR2 FYEKMQ come from the germline V gene (reference sequence). The CDR3 sequence: CASSLGLGSFNQPQHF. The CDR3 DNA reads as TGTGCCAGCAGCTTAGGGTTAGGATCCTTCAATCAGCCCCAGCATTTT.

The chain joins TRBV5-6 to TRBJ2-4; 9 nucleotides agree with TRBD1. The DNA end is more similar to TRBJ2-7, so the J call may be wrong. Germline V CDR1 and CDR2: SGHDT, YYEEEE. The CDR3 loop spans 14 amino acids. The CDR3 DNA reads TGTGCCAGCAGCTTCGACAGGGGGTCCGTCGAGCAGTACTTC. It codes for CASSFDRGSVEQYF.

The gene calls are TRBV6-2 or TRBV6-3 and TRBJ2-4, with a possible D match to TRBD1 (7 bases). The V and J ends lost 6 bases and 5 bases respectively, with 14 bases between them. Germline loops: CDR1 MNHEY, CDR2 SVGEGT. This CDR3 spans 14 amino acids. The CDR3 coding sequence is TGTGCCAGCAGAACAGGGGAGGTCGAAAACATTCAGTACTTC. Amino acid sequence: CASRTGEVENIQYF.